Shown below are 32 T cell receptor beta chains from a single sample sequenced in a study of CXCR4 blockade with PD-1 therapy in pancreatic cancer (dated by TCRdb to about 2019). The library was made by the immunoSEQ multiplex PCR assay. TCRdb provides this immuneACCESS table in a form limited to in-frame rearrangements. Some clones are lacking; in checked studies, under half of them reflect an unresolved V gene, and why the rest are absent is not known. This sample holds about 15,000 clones; 55% to 85% were observed only once. Around 6.1% of the sample belongs to the ten largest clones. Sequencing was carried out using tumor tissue. Receptors were obtained from a human donor with pancreatic ductal adenocarcinoma.

The rearrangement joins TRBV25-1 to TRBJ1-3; D call uncertain. Trimming shortened V by 5 bases and J by 0 bases, and 2 bases separated the two germline ends. CDR3 size: 12 residues. Germline assignment: CDR1 MGHDK and CDR2 SYGVNS. Here the CDR3 reads CASSLSGNTIYF. DNA for the CDR3: TGTGCCAGCAGTCTCTCTGGAAACACCATATATTTT.

This chain uses TRBV5-1 with TRBJ1-1; weak D call: TRBD1 (5 bases). Germline loops: CDR1 SGHRS, CDR2 YFSETQ. The CDR3 loop spans 14 amino acids. Trimming removed 0 bases from V and 6 bases from J, with 12 bases in between. The CDR3 sequence: CASSLGDLDAEAFF. DNA of the CDR3: TGCGCCAGCAGCTTGGGGGACCTAGACGCTGAAGCTTTCTTT.

J is TRBJ2-7 and V is TRBV30, with D uncertain. The CDR3 runs 14 residues. CDR1 and CDR2 (germline): GTSNPN, SVGIG (reference sequence). Trimming cost V 0 bases and J 3 bases, with 12 bases left between them. The CDR3 DNA is TGTGCCTGGAGTGTGGGTGGCAGCCACTACGAGCAGTACTTC. This translates into CAWSVGGSHYEQYF.

This clone has only one observation. This chain links TRBV28 with TRBJ1-3; D ambiguous. V dropped 5 bases and J dropped 4 bases, with 6 bases sitting between them. The CDR3 totals 12 residues. CDR1 MDHEN and CDR2 SYDVKM come from the germline V gene. DNA of the CDR3: TGTGCCAGCAGTCGGGCGGGAAACACCATATATTTT. It codes for CASSRAGNTIYF.

For the CDR3, the DNA is TGTGCCAGCACGACGCCTCGACTAGCGAGCCCCTACAATGAGCAGTTCTTC. This sequence encodes CASTTPRLASPYNEQFF. The chain joins TRBV6-8 to TRBJ2-1; 8 bases agree with TRBD2. V dropped 7 bases and J dropped 2; count of bases not matched to a gene: 13. This CDR3 is 17 amino acids long. Per the germline V gene, CDR1 is MNHGY and CDR2 is SAAAGT.

V gene TRBV5-1 combines with J gene TRBJ1-3; tentative D call: TRBD1 (5 bases). This CDR3 contains 18 residues. Germline V gene sequence: CDR1 SGHRS, CDR2 YFSETQ. V shed 0 bases and J shed 0 bases, with 16 bases lying between them. CDR3 residues: CASSLGGVEGFSGNTIYF. For the CDR3, the DNA is TGCGCCAGCAGCTTGGGAGGGGTAGAAGGTTTCTCTGGAAACACCATATATTTT.

This chain connects TRBV11-3 to TRBJ2-3; possible D gene TRBD2, 6 bases. The CDR3 loop spans 14 amino acids. Germline loops: CDR1 SGHNT, CDR2 YENEEA. The ends were cut back, 1 base at V and 6 bases at J, with 11 bases in the middle. The DNA of the CDR3 is TGTGCCAGCAGCTTAGGACTAGTTGCGGATACGCAGTATTTT. Translated: CASSLGLVADTQYF.

The rearrangement uses TRBV28 and TRBJ2-2; 11 nucleotides align to TRBD2. Unmatched junction bases numbered 4, after V lost 3 bases and J lost 4 bases. The V gene's germline CDR1 is MDHEN and CDR2 SYDVKM. The CDR3 spans 16 residues. DNA of the CDR3: TGTGCCAGCAGTTTTAGCGGGAGGGGTGGCACCGGGGAGCTGTTTTTT. Protein sequence: CASSFSGRGGTGELFF.

This sequence joins TRBV6-7 and TRBJ2-2; perhaps TRBD2 as D (6 bases). TRBV6-7 qualifies as an ORF whose function is uncertain. The CDR3 runs 17 residues. Trimming took off 0 bases at V and 3 bases at J, with 14 bases between the two ends. DNA of the CDR3: TGTGCCAGCAGTTACTCGAGGGCGGGAATTTACACCGGGGAGCTGTTTTTT. It encodes CASSYSRAGIYTGELFF.

The V call is TRBV19, the J call TRBJ1-1, with D perhaps matching TRBD1 (5 bases). The CDR3 runs 16 residues. The germline gives CDR1 LNHDA, CDR2 SQIVND (reference sequence). Deletions cut 5 bases from V and 2 bases from J, with 18 bases between. For the CDR3, the DNA is TGTGCCAGTAGTCGCTCCTCAGTCAGGGTCAACACTGAAGCTTTCTTT. It translates to CASSRSSVRVNTEAFF.

This clone came up a few times. This chain connects TRBV29-1 to TRBJ2-3; D perhaps matches TRBD2 (6 bases). The germline V and J ends were trimmed by 8 bases and 1 base, with 13 bases remaining between them. Germline CDR1 SQVTM, CDR2 ANQGSEA. CDR3 size: 13 residues. DNA of the CDR3: TGCAGCTTTCGGGAGCTGCGCACAGATACGCAGTATTTT. This sequence encodes CSFRELRTDTQYF.

This chain uses TRBV14 with TRBJ2-1; D ambiguous. V lost 0 bases to trimming and J lost 7 bases, with 10 bases between them. Per the germline V gene, CDR1 is SGHDN and CDR2 is FVKESK. The CDR3 has 14 amino acids. The CDR3 DNA follows: TGTGCCAGCAGCCAAGAGAGGAAAGGAAATGAGCAGTTCTTC. This gives the protein CASSQERKGNEQFF.

The chain recombines TRBV28 with TRBJ2-1; 12 bases line up with TRBD2. Per germline, CDR1 MDHEN and CDR2 SYDVKM. CDR3 length: 17 residues. The V gene end was trimmed by 6 bases and the J gene end by 0 bases; junction bases not matched to a gene: 6. In DNA form, the CDR3 reads TGTGCCAGCAGGGGACTAGCGGGCCCCAGCTCCTACAATGAGCAGTTCTTC. Translation gives CASRGLAGPSSYNEQFF.

This clone was detected a few times. The chain combines TRBV18 with TRBJ1-1; D remains unclear. This CDR3 is 13 amino acids long. Germline V gives CDR1 KGHSH, CDR2 LQKENI. Trimming took 1 base from V and 1 from J, leaving 4 bases between them. This chain's CDR3 is CASSPLENTEAFF. CDR3 sequence (DNA): TGTGCCAGCTCACCACTCGAGAACACTGAAGCTTTCTTT.

The rearrangement links TRBV25-1 to TRBJ1-1; no definite D call. Germline loops: CDR1 MGHDK, CDR2 SYGVNS. V was clipped by 2 bases and J by 7 bases, with 14 bases between them. The CDR3 has 14 amino acids. The CDR3 DNA sequence: TGTGCCAGCAGTGAACGGGCGCGCTACGGTGAAGCTTTCTTT. Translation: CASSERARYGEAFF.

The genes are TRBV15 and TRBJ2-5; a weak D match, TRBD2 (5 bases). The CDR3 covers 15 residues. CDR1 LNHNV and CDR2 YYDKDF come from the germline V gene (reference sequence). Trimming shortened V by 3 bases and J by 3 bases, and 14 bases separated the two germline ends. CDR3 bases: TGTGCCACCAGCAGCCCTCGGTTCGGGAAAGAGACCCAGTACTTC. It specifies CATSSPRFGKETQYF.

The CDR3 DNA is TGTGCCAGCAGCGTAGCAGGGGCTGACTCCTACGAGCAGTACTTC. Translated: CASSVAGADSYEQYF. The rearrangement uses TRBV9 and TRBJ2-7; D might be TRBD1 (6 bases). The CDR3 loop spans 15 amino acids. The germline V and J ends were trimmed by 0 bases and 0 bases, with 10 bases remaining between them. The germline V gene has CDR1 SGDLS and CDR2 YYNGEE. The full variable domain, in which reference TRBV9 and TRBJ2-7 provide the parts outside the CDR3, is DSGVTQTPKHLITATGQRVTLRCSPRSGDLSVYWYQQSLDQGLQFLIQYYNGEERAKGNILERFSAQQFPDLHSELNLSSLELGDSALYFCASSVAGADSYEQYFGPGTRLTVT.

The chain recombines TRBV19 with TRBJ2-3, with unresolved D. Trimming shortened V by 7 bases and J by 3 bases, and 14 bases separated the two germline ends. The CDR3 length is 14 residues. Per the germline V gene, CDR1 is LNHDA and CDR2 is SQIVND (reference sequence). The CDR3 loop reads CASTTQIWTDTQYF. The CDR3 region has the DNA TGTGCCAGTACCACACAGATTTGGACAGATACGCAGTATTTT.

The chain uses TRBV29-1 and TRBJ2-5; D perhaps matches TRBD2 (6 bases). Germline V gene data show CDR1 as SQVTM and CDR2 as ANQGSEA. The CDR3 loop spans 13 amino acids. The V end lost 6 bases, the J end lost 1 base, and 12 bases lay between the germline ends. CDR3 protein: CSVNSEGQETQYF. DNA of the CDR3: TGCAGCGTAAACTCGGAGGGCCAAGAGACCCAGTACTTC.

This clone appeared a few times. The rearrangement links TRBV7-5 to TRBJ2-3; TRBD2 is the table's D call, not checked against the DNA. TRBV7-5 is given as a pseudogene. The CDR3 has 14 residues. The CDR3: CASSLTGGTDTQYF. For the CDR3, the DNA is TGTGCCAGCAGCTTAACGGGTGGCACAGATACGCAGTATTTT.

The gene calls are TRBV28 and TRBJ2-1, with D possibly matching TRBD2 (6 bases). Germline V lookup: CDR1 MDHEN, CDR2 SYDVKM. The CDR3 is 14 residues long. Trimming shortened V by 10 bases and J by 1 base, and 14 bases separated the two germline ends. The CDR3 protein is CAISEGLSYNEQFF. As DNA, the CDR3 is TGTGCCATTTCGGAGGGATTGTCCTACAATGAGCAGTTCTTC. Full variable domain (missing parts from reference TRBV28 and TRBJ2-1): DVKVTQSSRYLVKRTGEKVFLECVQDMDHENMFWYRQDPGLGLRLIYFSYDVKMKEKGDIPEGYSVSREKKERFSLILESASTNQTSMYLCAISEGLSYNEQFFGPGTRLTVL.

The chain joins TRBV4-1 to TRBJ2-3, with D maybe TRBD1 (6 bases). The CDR3 has 16 amino acids. V was shortened by 4 bases and J by 2 bases, with 16 bases between the two germline ends. CDR1 and CDR2 (germline): MGHRA, YSYEKL. The chain's CDR3 is CASSPPPRGYTDTQYF. The DNA of the CDR3 is TGCGCCAGCAGCCCCCCGCCCAGGGGATACACAGATACGCAGTATTTT.

This clone was counted only a few times. The chain couples TRBV2 to TRBJ2-7, with D perhaps assigned TRBD1 or TRBD2 (5 bases each). The CDR3 is 15 residues long. Germline CDR1 SNHLY, CDR2 FYNNEI. The V and J ends lost 1 base and 2 bases respectively, with 12 bases between them. The CDR3 DNA is TGTGCCAGCAGTGAAGGGGACCCGGGGACCTACGAGCAGTACTTC. It is translated as CASSEGDPGTYEQYF.

This clone was seen only once. The rearrangement links TRBV18 to TRBJ2-7; D remains unclear. The V and J ends lost 1 base and 0 bases respectively, with 13 bases between them. From germline, CDR1 is KGHSH and CDR2 LQKENI. CDR3 length equals 16 residues. CDR3: CASSPLRAKSSYEQYF. The CDR3, as DNA: TGTGCCAGCTCACCACTTCGGGCTAAAAGCTCCTACGAGCAGTACTTC. Using reference TRBV18 and TRBJ2-7 for the parts outside the CDR3, the full variable domain is NAGVMQNPRHLVRRRGQEARLRCSPMKGHSHVYWYRQLPEEGLKFMVYLQKENIIDESGMPKERFSAEFPKEGPSILRIQQVVRGDSAAYFCASSPLRAKSSYEQYFGPGTRLTVT.

A few counts support this clone. V usage is TRBV30 and J usage is TRBJ1-3; D remains ambiguous. The CDR3 covers 11 residues. The V gene lost 3 bases and the J gene lost 4 bases, with 4 bases spanning the gap. Germline-derived CDR1 and CDR2 are GTSNPN and SVGIG (reference sequence). This chain's CDR3 is CAWRGGNTIYF. The CDR3 region has the DNA TGTGCCTGGAGAGGGGGAAACACCATATATTTT.

This clone was detected once. The chain has TRBV19 and TRBJ1-2; 7 bases are a match to TRBD1. This CDR3 has 19 amino acids. After removal of 4 bases from V and 3 bases from J, the junction contained 20 bases not matched to a gene. Looked up from germline, CDR1 is LNHDA and CDR2 is SQIVND (reference sequence). The DNA for the CDR3 is TGTGCCAGTAGTAAGGGCCCCGGACAGGCCACCATCTGGGACTATGGCTACACCTTC. Its translation: CASSKGPGQATIWDYGYTF.

The chain joins TRBV19 to TRBJ2-3, with 13 bases aligning to TRBD2. Germline CDR1 and CDR2: LNHDA and SQIVND (reference sequence). V lost 1 base to trimming and J lost 4 bases; unmatched junction nucleotides: 5. The CDR3 runs 17 residues. The CDR3 protein is CASSIAGGLAGADTQYF. In DNA, the CDR3 is TGTGCCAGTAGTATAGCGGGAGGACTAGCGGGAGCAGATACGCAGTATTTT.

V and J are TRBV28 and TRBJ1-1, with D possibly being TRBD1 (6 bases). This CDR3 comprises 12 residues. Trimming pared 6 bases from V and 8 bases from J, leaving 13 bases between. The germline CDR1 and CDR2 sequences are MDHEN and SYDVKM. The CDR3 loop is CASSPWGQEAFF. The CDR3 DNA reads TGTGCCAGCAGCCCTTGGGGGCAAGAAGCTTTCTTT.

V gene TRBV28 combines with J gene TRBJ2-5; 8 nucleotides match TRBD2. CDR3 length equals 20 residues. V lost 4 bases and J lost 2; bases outside the gene matches: 21. Germline V gene sequence: CDR1 MDHEN, CDR2 SYDVKM. CDR3 protein: CASSWALETSALVPQETQYF. CDR3 DNA: TGTGCCAGCAGTTGGGCCCTAGAGACTAGCGCCCTCGTCCCACAAGAGACCCAGTACTTC.

The chain is built from TRBV30 and TRBJ2-1; D is unresolved. V lost 4 bases and J 4 bases, leaving 11 bases between the germline ends. The CDR3 contains 13 residues. Germline CDR1 GTSNPN, CDR2 SVGIG (reference sequence). This CDR3 is CAWTPGTYNEQFF. For the CDR3, the DNA is TGTGCCTGGACTCCGGGCACTTACAATGAGCAGTTCTTC.

The gene calls are TRBV19 and TRBJ2-3, with D unclear. CDR1 LNHDA and CDR2 SQIVND come from the germline V gene (reference sequence). This CDR3 contains 15 residues. Trimming pared 5 bases from V and 1 base from J, leaving 13 bases between. The CDR3, as DNA: TGTGCCAGTAGTTGGGCGGCTGGGGGCACAGATACGCAGTATTTT. Protein: CASSWAAGGTDTQYF.

The chain has TRBV11-3 and TRBJ2-7; 9 nucleotides agree with TRBD2. V shed 4 bases and J 4 bases; nucleotides not matched to a gene: 8. The CDR3 sequence is 15 residues long. CDR1 and CDR2 (germline): SGHNT, YENEEA. The CDR3 spells CASSSKGLAPYEQYF. The DNA of the CDR3 is TGTGCCAGCAGCTCTAAAGGACTAGCGCCGTACGAGCAGTACTTC.